This is a list of T cell receptor beta chains from one sample in a study of neurological immune-mediated disorders. TCRdb reprocessed the 5' RACE reads via MiXCR and lists one record per CDR3 protein. The sample holds about 80,000 distinct CDR3 sequences, approximately 6% seen once. Sequenced sample: PBMCs. Source of these receptors: a woman aged 60-75 years with multiple sclerosis. CDR3s include the opening cysteine and the closing phenylalanine or tryptophan. Each record gives: D gene, J gene, V gene, clone size, CDR3 DNA, CDR3 protein. The D gene is left open where the match is weak. Size tells how often a clone was seen (once, few, many) or the class of an expanded clone, and some rows leave it out.

D gene: -; J gene: TRBJ1-1; V gene: TRBV5-6; clone size: many; CDR3 DNA: TGTGCCAGCAGCTTGGCCAGAGGAACGCGTGTTTTGGGCACTGAAGCTTTCTTT; CDR3 protein: CASSLARGTRVLGTEAFF
D gene: -; J gene: TRBJ2-7; V gene: TRBV5-5; clone size: medium-sized; CDR3 DNA: TGTGCCAGCAGTGCGGGACCCAGCGCCTACGAGCAGTACTTC; CDR3 protein: CASSAGPSAYEQYF
D gene: -; J gene: TRBJ2-2; V gene: TRBV11-3; clone size: few; CDR3 DNA: TGTGCCAGCAGCTCCCACGTGGGGGCCGCCGGGGAGCTGTTTTTT; CDR3 protein: CASSSHVGAAGELFF
D gene: -; J gene: TRBJ2-5; V gene: TRBV2; clone size: many; CDR3 DNA: TGTGCCAGCAGAAACAGGGATTGGCAAGAGACCCAGTACTTC; CDR3 protein: CASRNRDWQETQYF
D gene: TRBD1; J gene: TRBJ1-4; V gene: TRBV3-1; clone size: medium-sized; CDR3 DNA: TGTGCCAGCAGCCAAGTGACCGGGACAGGCGCTGAAAAACTGTTTTTT; CDR3 protein: CASSQVTGTGAEKLFF
D gene: TRBD1; J gene: TRBJ1-4; V gene: TRBV28; clone size: many; CDR3 DNA: TGTGCCATCTGGGCAGGGGGCCTTAATGAAAAACTGTTTTTT; CDR3 protein: CAIWAGGLNEKLFF
D gene: -; J gene: TRBJ1-5; V gene: TRBV6-5; clone size: many; CDR3 DNA: TGTGCCAGCAGTTACTCTTTCTCAAGCAATCAGCCCCAGCATTTT; CDR3 protein: CASSYSFSSNQPQHF
D gene: TRBD1; J gene: TRBJ1-5; V gene: TRBV5-1; clone size: many; CDR3 DNA: TGCGCCAGCAGCTTGGGACAGGGTAGGAATCAGCCCCAGCATTTT; CDR3 protein: CASSLGQGRNQPQHF
D gene: TRBD1; J gene: TRBJ1-5; V gene: TRBV5-6; clone size: many; CDR3 DNA: TGTGCCAGCAGCCAAGACAGGGCACTACAGCCCCAGCATTTT; CDR3 protein: CASSQDRALQPQHF
D gene: -; J gene: TRBJ2-5; V gene: TRBV10-1; clone size: many; CDR3 DNA: TGCGCCAGCAGCCATGGGGGACAATCGCAAGAGACCCAGTACTTC; CDR3 protein: CASSHGGQSQETQYF
D gene: TRBD2; J gene: TRBJ2-1; V gene: TRBV20-1; clone size: many; CDR3 DNA: TGCAGTGCTAGAGATCGCCGGACTAGCGGAATACAACGTCGGAATGAGCAGTTCTTC; CDR3 protein: CSARDRRTSGIQRRNEQFF
D gene: -; J gene: TRBJ1-3; V gene: TRBV15; clone size: many; CDR3 DNA: TGTGCCACCAGCAGAGAGGTGGCTGGGTCTGGAAACACCATATATTTT; CDR3 protein: CATSREVAGSGNTIYF
D gene: -; J gene: TRBJ1-5; V gene: TRBV3-1; clone size: many; CDR3 DNA: TGTGCCAGCAGCCAAGGTTACCGGCCCCAGCATTTT; CDR3 protein: CASSQGYRPQHF
D gene: -; J gene: TRBJ2-1; V gene: TRBV5-1; clone size: many; CDR3 DNA: TGCGCCAGCAGCGTGCCGGCAGGGAGCAGTGAGCAGTTCTTC; CDR3 protein: CASSVPAGSSEQFF
D gene: -; J gene: TRBJ2-2; V gene: TRBV5-6; clone size: many; CDR3 DNA: TGTGCCAGCAACGGACAGAACACCGGGGAGCTGTTTTTT; CDR3 protein: CASNGQNTGELFF
D gene: TRBD2; J gene: TRBJ2-1; V gene: TRBV5-1; clone size: many; CDR3 DNA: TGCGCCAGCAGCTTACTGGCGGGGGGCCGTCTAGATGAGCAGTTCTTC; CDR3 protein: CASSLLAGGRLDEQFF
D gene: -; J gene: TRBJ1-1; V gene: TRBV4-1; clone size: many; CDR3 DNA: TGCGCCAGCAGCCAAGTAGGGCTGACAGGTAAAACTGAAGCTTTCTTT; CDR3 protein: CASSQVGLTGKTEAFF
D gene: TRBD1; J gene: TRBJ1-5; V gene: TRBV30; clone size: many; CDR3 DNA: TGTGCCTGGAGGGGACAGGGGGCTGTTCAGCCCCAGCATTTT; CDR3 protein: CAWRGQGAVQPQHF
D gene: -; J gene: TRBJ2-3; V gene: TRBV5-1; clone size: many; CDR3 DNA: TGCGCCAGCAGCCTCGACCAGATAGATACGCAGTATTTT; CDR3 protein: CASSLDQIDTQYF
D gene: -; J gene: TRBJ2-7; V gene: TRBV5-1; clone size: many; CDR3 DNA: TGCGCCAGCAGCAACCGGGACACAAGCTCCTACGAGCAGTACTTC; CDR3 protein: CASSNRDTSSYEQYF
D gene: TRBD2; J gene: TRBJ2-1; V gene: TRBV6-6; clone size: many; CDR3 DNA: TGTGCCAGCAGTGCGCTAGCGGGGGTATACAATGAGCAGTTCTTC; CDR3 protein: CASSALAGVYNEQFF
D gene: -; J gene: TRBJ1-1; V gene: TRBV6-4; clone size: medium-sized; CDR3 DNA: TGTGCCAGCAGTGACTCTTTGAGCACTGAAGCTTTCTTT; CDR3 protein: CASSDSLSTEAFF
D gene: -; J gene: TRBJ2-3; V gene: TRBV20-1; clone size: many; CDR3 DNA: TGCAGTGCTAGTTCTGGCGACAAGGGCACAGATACGCAGTATTTT; CDR3 protein: CSASSGDKGTDTQYF
D gene: TRBD1; J gene: TRBJ1-5; V gene: TRBV5-1; clone size: many; CDR3 DNA: TGCGCCAGCAGCTTGGAGACAGGGGTGAATCAGCCCCAGCATTTT; CDR3 protein: CASSLETGVNQPQHF
D gene: -; J gene: TRBJ1-2; V gene: TRBV20-1; clone size: many; CDR3 DNA: TGCAGTGCTAGAGTATCAGCTAACTATGGCTACACCTTC; CDR3 protein: CSARVSANYGYTF
D gene: -; J gene: TRBJ1-4; V gene: TRBV11-2; clone size: many; CDR3 DNA: TGTGCCAGCAGCCCAACATCGAGGAAGGAAAAACTGTTTTTT; CDR3 protein: CASSPTSRKEKLFF
D gene: -; J gene: TRBJ2-3; V gene: TRBV5-1; clone size: many; CDR3 DNA: TGCGCCAGCAGCCCGGGGGCCCTCACAGATACGCAGTATTTT; CDR3 protein: CASSPGALTDTQYF
D gene: -; J gene: TRBJ2-2; V gene: TRBV5-1; clone size: -; CDR3 DNA: TGCGCCAGCTTCAAGACAGGAGGGGTCGGGGAGCTGTTTTTT; CDR3 protein: CASFKTGGVGELFF
D gene: -; J gene: TRBJ2-1; V gene: TRBV6-6; clone size: many; CDR3 DNA: TGTGCCACATCCGGAGGGGGTCCTAATGAGCAGTTCTTC; CDR3 protein: CATSGGGPNEQFF
D gene: -; J gene: TRBJ2-1; V gene: TRBV20-1; clone size: many; CDR3 DNA: TGCAGTGCTAGTCCAGGGTCTAACCTCTACAATGAGCAGTTCTTC; CDR3 protein: CSASPGSNLYNEQFF
D gene: -; J gene: TRBJ2-7; V gene: TRBV4-2; clone size: -; CDR3 DNA: TGTGCCAGCAACCAAGATCTACAGATCTTGAGCTTCTACGAGCAGTACTTC; CDR3 protein: CASNQDLQILSFYEQYF
D gene: -; J gene: TRBJ1-1; V gene: TRBV6-1; clone size: many; CDR3 DNA: TGTGCCAGCAGTGAAGCTGGGAACACTGAAGCTTTCTTT; CDR3 protein: CASSEAGNTEAFF
D gene: -; J gene: TRBJ1-3; V gene: TRBV20-1; clone size: many; CDR3 DNA: TGCAGTGCTCCACGGGGGGGCACGGGAAACACCATATATTTT; CDR3 protein: CSAPRGGTGNTIYF
D gene: -; J gene: TRBJ1-1; V gene: TRBV5-1; clone size: many; CDR3 DNA: TGCGCCAGCAGCTTGGTTAGCCCGAACACTGAAGCTTTCTTT; CDR3 protein: CASSLVSPNTEAFF
D gene: -; J gene: TRBJ1-1; V gene: TRBV5-1; clone size: many; CDR3 DNA: TGCGCCAGCAGCTACCCAGCGGGGGCCTACACTGAAGCTTTCTTT; CDR3 protein: CASSYPAGAYTEAFF
D gene: TRBD2; J gene: TRBJ2-2; V gene: TRBV4-2; clone size: many; CDR3 DNA: TGTGCCAGCAGCCCCCGCGTGGCGGGGGACACCGGGGAGCTGTTTTTT; CDR3 protein: CASSPRVAGDTGELFF
D gene: -; J gene: TRBJ1-6; V gene: TRBV5-1; clone size: many; CDR3 DNA: TGCGCCAGCAGCTTAGAAACCTATAATTCACCCCTCCACTTT; CDR3 protein: CASSLETYNSPLHF
D gene: -; J gene: TRBJ1-6; V gene: TRBV5-1; clone size: many; CDR3 DNA: TGCGCCAGCAGCTCCGGACCGGGTCGAGGGTCACCCCTCCACTTT; CDR3 protein: CASSSGPGRGSPLHF
D gene: TRBD1; J gene: TRBJ2-5; V gene: TRBV5-1; clone size: many; CDR3 DNA: TGCGCCAGCAGCTCGGGGACAGGGACAGAGACCCAGTACTTC; CDR3 protein: CASSSGTGTETQYF
D gene: -; J gene: TRBJ2-3; V gene: TRBV7-9; clone size: many; CDR3 DNA: TGTGCCAGTCCTTTAGGTGTAAGCACAGATACGCAGTATTTT; CDR3 protein: CASPLGVSTDTQYF
D gene: TRBD1; J gene: TRBJ2-7; V gene: TRBV20-1; clone size: many; CDR3 DNA: TGCAGTGCTGAGACAGGGGCGACGATCTACGAGCAGTACTTC; CDR3 protein: CSAETGATIYEQYF
D gene: -; J gene: TRBJ2-3; V gene: TRBV18; clone size: many; CDR3 DNA: TGTGCCAGCTCACCCAAGACACACAACACAGATACGCAGTATTTT; CDR3 protein: CASSPKTHNTDTQYF
D gene: -; J gene: TRBJ1-1; V gene: TRBV7-9; clone size: many; CDR3 DNA: TGTGCCAGCAGCTTATATACAGGGAGGGAAGCTTTCTTT; CDR3 protein: CASSLYTGREAFF
D gene: -; J gene: TRBJ1-1; V gene: TRBV19; clone size: many; CDR3 DNA: TGTGCCAGTTGCATGAACACTGAAGCTTTCTTT; CDR3 protein: CASCMNTEAFF
D gene: -; J gene: TRBJ2-3; V gene: TRBV20-1; clone size: many; CDR3 DNA: TGCAGTGCTAGAGATCTCCGGGGAGAAAGCACAGATACGCAGTATTTT; CDR3 protein: CSARDLRGESTDTQYF
D gene: -; J gene: TRBJ2-5; V gene: TRBV20-1; clone size: many; CDR3 DNA: TGCAGTGCTAGAGTGTTACAGCCGTACCAAGAGACCCAGTACTTC; CDR3 protein: CSARVLQPYQETQYF
D gene: -; J gene: TRBJ2-5; V gene: TRBV7-7; clone size: many; CDR3 DNA: TGTGCTAGCAGCTTATTGGCAGGGGTGACAGAGACCCAGTACTTC; CDR3 protein: CASSLLAGVTETQYF
D gene: -; J gene: TRBJ1-4; V gene: TRBV20-1; clone size: -; CDR3 DNA: TGCAGTGCTAGAGCGGTCCTAGGGGATGAAAAACTGTTTTTT; CDR3 protein: CSARAVLGDEKLFF